The following is a T cell receptor beta chain sequence with its context. Clinical history reported by participants formed the basis on which cohorts were assigned. This CDR3 spans 13 amino acids. The V end was cut by 2 bases, the J end by 5 bases, with 9 bases between. Germline-derived CDR1 and CDR2 are MNHEY and SVGEGT. The data were produced by immunoSEQ multiplex PCR, yet TCRdb's version contains in-frame clones alone and is incomplete. The table includes around 130,000 clones, about 80% detected once. The sample originates from a study of blood T cell repertoires in COVID-19. As for the study in general: From the United States, Italy and Spain came samples of acute and convalescent COVID-19.

Material: PBMCs or T cells enriched from blood (not recorded which). The gene calls are TRBV6-2 or TRBV6-3 and TRBJ1-2, with D perhaps matching TRBD1 (6 bases). The sequence derives from a man aged 40-50 years with acute COVID-19. The CDR3 nucleotides are TGTGCCAGCAGTTACAGGCAGGGGTATGGCTACACCTTC. Protein: CASSYRQGYGYTF.